Reported below is one T cell receptor (beta chain). Its antigen is still unknown. Base qualities are not at hand, and no much larger clone is one base apart. Library preparation employed 5' RACE. Instrument on record: NextSeq 500. In the TCR library protocol, a unique molecular identifier was attached to each TCR cDNA molecule so that PCR and sequencing errors could be corrected. The authors' analysis ran thus. TCR identification, UMI-based error correction and CDR3 extraction were performed with Decombinator tools. Expanded TCRs were defined as those above a frequency of 2 per 1,000, corresponding to the top 1% of the tumor frequency distribution. Each repertoire was subsampled 100 times to 5,000 TCRs, after which Renyi diversity was computed with the R vegan package. CDR3 similarity networks were built from amino acid triplet string-kernel similarity, connecting CDR3s with pairwise similarity above 0.82. In TCRdb, the public reads were trimmed at Q25 with fastp and aligned with MiXCR, with productive beta chains retained. Rows matching on CDR3 protein sequence are summarized as one entry with the most common DNA and genes. The V and J calls follow TCRdb's processing rather than the paper's. For this sample there are 1,000 to 1,200 distinct CDR3 sequences; 35% to 40% appear just once. The ten largest clones capture about 18% of the sample.

Germline trimming amounts to 2 bases on V and 7 bases on J, with 5 as the count of junction bases outside the gene matches. The germline V gene (reference sequence) provides CDR1 DFQATT and CDR2 SNEGSKA. The CDR3 starts with the cysteine, ends with the phenylalanine, and has 14 residues. The sequence is cut down to CDR3 DNA, 42 bases in frame from base 1. Per the publication, the time point label means: sample taken at primary tumor resection. The donors were around 69 patients from the lung TRACERx cohort who had early-stage, untreated non-small cell lung cancer. Without any cell sorting, TCR sequencing was performed on whole RNA extracted either from tumor and nontumor lung tissue or from cryopreserved PBMC samples. Only patients for whom sufficient RNA was available from at least two tumor regions were selected for TCR sequencing. A lung pathologist reviewed the tumor and adjacent nontumor lung specimens before the specimens were selected.

These data are taken from a study of spatial heterogeneity in lung cancer (dated by TCRdb to the late 2010s). About the study as a whole: Beta-chain transcripts were consistently detected in greater numbers than alpha-chain transcripts, which likely reflects a higher abundance of beta-chain transcripts. In the raw uncorrected reads, each unique combination of TCR and UMI appeared more than ten times on average. TCR alpha and beta repertoires were quantitatively compared across multiple tumor regions, matched nontumor lung and blood in non-small cell lung cancer. TCR repertoire features were related to nonsynonymous mutation counts determined by whole-exome sequencing of tumor tissue. At surgery, hundreds of tumor regions, 64 matched nontumor lung samples and fewer than 60 PBMC samples were TCR-sequenced for both alpha and beta chains. Beyond this particular receptor, the publication reports: Confirming at a functional level the hypothesis that regional TCRs recognize regional mutations was considered to require additional single-cell paired TCR alpha and beta sequencing.

The chain is made from TRBV20-1 and TRBJ2-1; TRBD2 fits 10 bases in the junction. The clonotype originates from a male donor with early-stage non-small cell lung cancer. The sample was normal lung tissue next to the tumor, taken at surgery. The CDR3 region reads CSARRLAGVNEQFF. The bases are TGCAGTGCTAGAAGGCTAGCGGGGGTTAATGAGCAGTTCTTC.